This TCR beta chain was identified in a study of Ad26.COV2.S vaccination and SARS-CoV-2 variants. Study at large: Each vaccinee took Ad26.COV2.S intramuscularly, once or twice 56 days apart. Study-level results: Measurements of TCR breadth and depth may have given underestimates of the total T cell responses.

Method: immunoSEQ multiplex PCR; TCRdb's copy keeps in-frame clones and lacks some. Among 300,000 to 500,000 clones listed, approximately 90% were seen once. V dropped 0 bases and J dropped 5 bases, with 17 bases sitting between them. The CDR3 totals 16 residues. Germline CDR1 reads SGHDN; CDR2 reads FVKESK. For this clone: Antigen specificity is unknown.

Treatment indicated: around 19 received Ad26.COV2.S at low or high dose, single or two shots; about five received placebo; per-sample allocation not given. Specimen acquisition occurred on day 63 following the initial vaccine or placebo injection. The individual, an adult aged 18-55 years, was a donor in Boston. The V call is TRBV14, the J call TRBJ2-7; D is possibly TRBD1 (6 bases). The sample was peripheral blood, taken in a trial of Ad26.COV2.S vaccine versus placebo. This clonotype was sampled from a person between 18 and 59 years old who received the Ad26.COV2.S COVID-19 vaccine or a placebo. The CDR3 DNA reads as TGTGCCAGCAGCCAAGATCTTCGGAACAGGGCCCACGAGCAGTACTTC. It yields the protein CASSQDLRNRAHEQYF.